The source of this T cell receptor (beta chain) is a study of T cells in localized non-small cell lung cancer. Study-level findings and limits: Uninvolved adjacent lung, not tumor, had the highest T cell clonality. For the top 100 tumor clones, a median about 60 also appeared in adjacent lung.

Only in-frame clones appear in the TCRdb table, and some are missing; sequencing was by immunoSEQ multiplex PCR. The sample includes 15,000 or so clones, 65% to 85% of them seen just once. Concerning this clone: Its antigen is as yet unknown.

V trimming: 3 bases; J trimming: 0 bases; junction bases outside the gene matches: 5. The length of the CDR3 is 17 residues. Germline V gene data show CDR1 as GTSNPN and CDR2 as SVGIG (reference sequence). This TCR was sampled from a female donor at least 60 years old with stage I squamous cell lung carcinoma. The chain links TRBV30 to TRBJ2-1; 13 bases align to TRBD2. The specimen was peripheral blood, collected before any cancer treatment. CDR3 in DNA: TGTGCCTGGAGAAGACTAGCGGGGGGAAGCTCCTACAATGAGCAGTTCTTC. Translating it yields CAWRRLAGGSSYNEQFF.